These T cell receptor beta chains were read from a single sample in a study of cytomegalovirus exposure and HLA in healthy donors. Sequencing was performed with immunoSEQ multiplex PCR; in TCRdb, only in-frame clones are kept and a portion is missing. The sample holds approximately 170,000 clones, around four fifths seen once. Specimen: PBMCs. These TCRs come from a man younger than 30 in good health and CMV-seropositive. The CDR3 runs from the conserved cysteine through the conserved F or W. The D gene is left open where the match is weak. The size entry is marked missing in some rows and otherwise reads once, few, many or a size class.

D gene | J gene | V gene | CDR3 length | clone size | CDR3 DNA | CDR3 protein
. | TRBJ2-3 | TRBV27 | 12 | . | TGTGCCAGCAGTTCGGGGTCGAATACGCAGTATTTT | CASSSGSNTQYF
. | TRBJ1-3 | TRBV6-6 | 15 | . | TGTGCCAGCAGAAAGGACAGTGTCTCTGGAAACACCATATATTTT | CASRKDSVSGNTIYF
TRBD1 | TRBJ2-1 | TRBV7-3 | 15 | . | TGTGCCAGCAGCTTGACAGGGGACGCCTACAATGAGCAGTTCTTC | CASSLTGDAYNEQFF
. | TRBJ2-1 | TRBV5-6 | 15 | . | TGTGCCAGCAGCGTGGACAGCTACGGATACAATGAGCAGTTCTTC | CASSVDSYGYNEQFF
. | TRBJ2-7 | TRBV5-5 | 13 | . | TGTGCCAGCAGCTTGGCCAGGGTCTACGAGCAGTACTTC | CASSLARVYEQYF
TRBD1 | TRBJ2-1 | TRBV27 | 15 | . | TGTGCCAGCAGTCCCGGGACAGGGGTAAACAATGAGCAGTTCTTC | CASSPGTGVNNEQFF
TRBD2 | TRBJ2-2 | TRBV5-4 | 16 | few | TGTGCCAGCAGCTTGACTAGCGGGAGGAGTAACGGGGAGCTGTTTTTT | CASSLTSGRSNGELFF
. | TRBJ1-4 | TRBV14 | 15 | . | TGTGCCAGCAGCCAAGATATCCGGGATGGCGAAAAACTGTTTTTT | CASSQDIRDGEKLFF
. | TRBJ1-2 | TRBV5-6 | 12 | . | TGTGCCAGCAGCTTTAGAGACTATGGCTACACCTTC | CASSFRDYGYTF
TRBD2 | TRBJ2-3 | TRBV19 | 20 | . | TGTGCCAATTCGCCGACCCAGCCGTATAGAGCGGGGGCGCCGGGGGATACGCAGTATTTT | CANSPTQPYRAGAPGDTQYF
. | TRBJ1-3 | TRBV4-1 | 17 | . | TGCGCCAGCAGCCAACCTTTCCAGGGAACAACTGGAAACACCATATATTTT | CASSQPFQGTTGNTIYF
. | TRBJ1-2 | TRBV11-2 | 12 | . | TGTGCCAGCAGCTTAGCTTTGGGACACCCACAATTC | CASSLALGHPQF
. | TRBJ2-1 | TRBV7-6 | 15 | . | TGTGCCAGCAGCCCCGGGCGGGGGCTCAACAATGGGCAGTTCTTC | CASSPGRGLNNGQFF
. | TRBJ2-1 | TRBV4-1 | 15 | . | TGCGCCAGCAGCCAAGGGGCAGCCTCCTACAATGAGCAGTTCTTC | CASSQGAASYNEQFF
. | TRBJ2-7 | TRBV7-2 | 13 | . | TGTGCCAGCAGCCAGACCCCAGGAAGCGAGCAGTACTTC | CASSQTPGSEQYF
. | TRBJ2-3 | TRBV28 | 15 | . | TGTGCCAGCAGCGGAGGCCCTGCTTCCACAGATACGCAGTATTTT | CASSGGPASTDTQYF
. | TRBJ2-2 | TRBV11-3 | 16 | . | TGTGCCAGCAGCCACCTCTTGGGGGGGGCCTCCGGGGAGCTGTTTTTT | CASSHLLGGASGELFF
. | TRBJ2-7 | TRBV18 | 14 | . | TGTGCCAGCTCACCCGAGGTGGGGGCTAGCGAGCAGTACTTC | CASSPEVGASEQYF
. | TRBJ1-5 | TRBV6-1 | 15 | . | TGTGCCAGCACCGAGGCGGGGGGCGGGAATCAGCCCCAGCATTTT | CASTEAGGGNQPQHF
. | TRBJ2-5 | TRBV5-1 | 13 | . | TGCGCCAGCAGCTTGTTCCAGGGGCAGACCCAGTACTTC | CASSLFQGQTQYF
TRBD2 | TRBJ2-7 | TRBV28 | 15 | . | TGTGCCAGCGGCGATCCGGGACTAGCGGGTACCGAGCAGTACTTC | CASGDPGLAGTEQYF
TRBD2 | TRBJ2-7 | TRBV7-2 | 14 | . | TGTGCCAGCAGACTTAGCGGGATTACCTACGAGCAGTACTTC | CASRLSGITYEQYF
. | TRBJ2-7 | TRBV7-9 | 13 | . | TGTGCCAGCAGCTTGCCAGGGGAATACGAGCAGTACTTC | CASSLPGEYEQYF
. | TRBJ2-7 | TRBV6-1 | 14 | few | TGTGCCAGCAGTGAACAACACCCCGCCGAAGAGCAGTACTTC | CASSEQHPAEEQYF
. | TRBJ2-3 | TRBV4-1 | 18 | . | TGCGCCAGCAGCCAACAATGGCGGGATTACAGCGGGACAGATACGCAGTATTTT | CASSQQWRDYSGTDTQYF
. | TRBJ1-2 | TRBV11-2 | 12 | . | TGTGCCAGCAGCTTAGAAACAGCTGGCTACACCTTC | CASSLETAGYTF
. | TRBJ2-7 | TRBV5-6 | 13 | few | TGTGCCAGCAGCTTGGGCAGAAGCTACGAGCAGTACTTC | CASSLGRSYEQYF
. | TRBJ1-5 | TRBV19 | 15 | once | TGTGCCAGTAGCCCTGCGGGGCCTCACAATCAGCCCCAGCATTTT | CASSPAGPHNQPQHF
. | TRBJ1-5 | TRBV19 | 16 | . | TGTGCCAGTAGTATGGAGCGGGAGTATATGGGTCAGCCCCAGCATTTT | CASSMEREYMGQPQHF
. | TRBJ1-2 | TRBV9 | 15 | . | TGTGCCAGCAGCGTAGGAACACACCTCATCCATGGCTACACCTTC | CASSVGTHLIHGYTF
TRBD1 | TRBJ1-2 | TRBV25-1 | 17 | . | TGTGCCAGCAGTGGAGGGACAGGGGGCTCGGCTAACTATGGCTACACCTTC | CASSGGTGGSANYGYTF
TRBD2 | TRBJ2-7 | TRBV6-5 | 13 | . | TGTGCCAGCGGACTAGCGGGAGCCTACGAGCAGTACTTC | CASGLAGAYEQYF
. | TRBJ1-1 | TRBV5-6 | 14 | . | TGTGCCAGCAGCTTCGGACTCGGGGACACTGAAGCTTTCTTT | CASSFGLGDTEAFF
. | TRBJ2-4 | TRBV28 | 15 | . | TGTGCCAGCAGTTTGCCTACTAGTGGCAAAAACATTCAGTACTTC | CASSLPTSGKNIQYF
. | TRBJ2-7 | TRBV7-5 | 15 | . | TGTGTCAGAAGCCCCCTGCCGGACTATAAAGGAGAGCAGTACTTC | CVRSPLPDYKGEQYF
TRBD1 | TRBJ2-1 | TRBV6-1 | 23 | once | TGTGCCAGCAGTGAAAGGTTTATCCGATCAGTGAGCGACCGGGACAGAATTCCGGATGAGCAGTTCTTC | CASSERFIRSVSDRDRIPDEQFF
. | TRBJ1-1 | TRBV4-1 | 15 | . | TGCGCCAGCAGCTCCACGGGGGTAATGAACACTGAAGCTTTCTTT | CASSSTGVMNTEAFF
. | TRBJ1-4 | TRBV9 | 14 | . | TGTGCCAGCAGCGCGGACAGCAATAATGAAAAACTGTTTTTT | CASSADSNNEKLFF
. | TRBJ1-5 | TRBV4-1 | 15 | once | TGCGCCAGCAGCCAAGATCCCGGTGGAGATCAGCCCCAGCATTTT | CASSQDPGGDQPQHF
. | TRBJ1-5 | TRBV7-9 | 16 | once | TGTGCCAGCAGCTCTTTCCGGGACACTCTAGTGGGGCCCCAGCATTTT | CASSSFRDTLVGPQHF
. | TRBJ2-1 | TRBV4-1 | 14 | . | TGCGCCAGCAGCCGGGGCAGGGAGGACAATGAGCAGTTCTTC | CASSRGREDNEQFF
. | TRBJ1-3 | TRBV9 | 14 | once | TGTGCCAGCAGCGAACAGGTCTCTGGAAACACCATATATTTT | CASSEQVSGNTIYF
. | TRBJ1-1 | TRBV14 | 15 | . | TGTGCCAGCAGCCAAGCTTTCGGGGGATACTCTGAAGCTTTCTTT | CASSQAFGGYSEAFF
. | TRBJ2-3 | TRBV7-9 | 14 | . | TGTGCCAGCAGCGAGTTAAGTAGCACAGATACGCAGTATTTT | CASSELSSTDTQYF
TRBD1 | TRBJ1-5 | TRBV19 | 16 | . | TGTGCCAGTACCCCTAATCGGGACAGGGTAAATCAGCCCCAGCATTTT | CASTPNRDRVNQPQHF
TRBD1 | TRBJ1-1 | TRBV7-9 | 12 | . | TGTGCCAGCAGCTGGGACAGGGGAGAAGCTTTCTTT | CASSWDRGEAFF
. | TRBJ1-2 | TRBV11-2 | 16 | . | TGTGCCAGCAGCCCGAGCGGGAGTCCAGGGGTCTATGGCTACACCTTC | CASSPSGSPGVYGYTF
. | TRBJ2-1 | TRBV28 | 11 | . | TGTGCCAGCAACGAGGGCAATGAGCAGTTCTTC | CASNEGNEQFF
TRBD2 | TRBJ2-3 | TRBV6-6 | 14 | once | TGTGCCAGCAGCCTAGCGGGGCCCTTTGGTACGCAGTATTTT | CASSLAGPFGTQYF
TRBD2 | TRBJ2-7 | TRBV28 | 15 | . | TGTGCCAGCACCTGGCGGGGGGGCGCGTCCAGCGAGCAGTACTTC | CASTWRGGASSEQYF
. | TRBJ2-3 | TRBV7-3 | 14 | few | TGTGCCAGCAGCTTTTGGGGGGGCACAGATACGCAGTATTTT | CASSFWGGTDTQYF
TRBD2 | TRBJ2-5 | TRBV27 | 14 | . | TGTGCCAGCAGTTTAAGACTAGCGGGAGAGACCCAGTACTTC | CASSLRLAGETQYF
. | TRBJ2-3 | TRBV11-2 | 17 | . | TGTGCCAGCAGCTTAGATCATCTTAGACTTTTATCAGATACGCAGTATTTT | CASSLDHLRLLSDTQYF
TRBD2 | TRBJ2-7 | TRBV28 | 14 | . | TGTGCCAGCAGTTTTCTAGCGGGGACCTACGAGCAGTACTTC | CASSFLAGTYEQYF
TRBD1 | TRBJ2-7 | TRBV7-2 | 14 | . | TGTGCCAGCAGCTACACAGACAGGGGACACGAGCAGTACTTC | CASSYTDRGHEQYF
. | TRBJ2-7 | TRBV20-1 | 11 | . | TGCAGTGTAAGGCTAGCTCTCGAGCAGTACTTC | CSVRLALEQYF
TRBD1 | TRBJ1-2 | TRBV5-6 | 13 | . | TGTGCCAGCATAGGACAGGGGCAGTATGGCTACACCTTC | CASIGQGQYGYTF